This T cell receptor beta chain originates from a study of PD-1 blockade in classical Hodgkin lymphoma. Study observations and caveats: Relapsed/refractory patients reportedly had lower baseline diversity than newly diagnosed patients. Exclusion was applied to patients who started nivolumab under 1 year after ASCT.

For this clone: Its antigen is not known.

Here immunoSEQ multiplex PCR was the method, and the copy in TCRdb shows in-frame clones only, minus some. The repertoire consists of about 7,000 clones, with approximately 84% occurring once and the leading ten covering 30% to 40%. Germline V CDR1 and CDR2: MGHDK, SYGVNS. Deletions cut 2 bases from V and 2 bases from J, with 12 bases between. The CDR3 has 15 amino acids. Autologous stem cell transplantation was followed by relapse in every patient, and brentuximab vedotin exposure varied. J is TRBJ2-5 and V is TRBV25-1; the D gene is possibly TRBD2 (5 bases). This TCR came from a human donor with classical Hodgkin lymphoma. The source was peripheral blood mononuclear cells (PBMCs), collected at baseline. The CDR3 is CASSEPKRPQETQYF. CDR3 nucleotide sequence: TGTGCCAGCAGTGAACCAAAGCGGCCTCAAGAGACCCAGTACTTC.